One sample yielded the 32 T cell receptor beta chains listed below, sequenced in a study of CD8+ T cells in alopecia areata. As for treatment: oral pan-JAK inhibitor, 5-10 mg twice daily. TCR sequencing used cDNA made by reverse transcription of extracted RNA. The assay was immunoSEQ multiplex PCR, and TCRdb's table has in-frame clones only and misses some. The data contain 200,000 or so clones, roughly 50% of them singletons. Sequences were derived from CD4+ T cells sorted from blood, sampled at week 24, from a patient treated with tofacitinib. These receptor sequences come from a human donor with alopecia areata.

This clone was seen a few times. This chain uses TRBV28 with TRBJ2-3; perhaps TRBD2 as D (6 bases). The germline CDR1 and CDR2 sequences are MDHEN and SYDVKM. This CDR3 is 14 amino acids long. With 5 bases removed from V and 6 bases from J, the gap between germline ends came to 15 bases. CDR3 sequence: CASSVADAGDTQYF. The CDR3 DNA reads TGTGCCAGCAGTGTAGCGGATGCTGGGGATACGCAGTATTTT.

This clone has a handful of counts. The rearrangement uses TRBV11-2 and TRBJ2-1, with 7 bases lining up with TRBD2. The germline gives CDR1 SGHAT, CDR2 FQNNGV. V shed 2 bases, J shed 9 bases, and the junction held 1 base outside the gene matches. This CDR3 comprises 12 residues. The CDR3, as DNA: TGTGCCAGCAGCTTACCGGGGGGTGAGCAGTTCTTC. As protein: CASSLPGGEQFF.

The rearrangement links TRBV4-3 to TRBJ2-5, with a weak D call TRBD1 (6 bases). Trimming pared 0 bases from V and 8 bases from J, leaving 16 bases between. Per germline, CDR1 LGHNA and CDR2 YSLEER. CDR3 size: 15 residues. The CDR3, as DNA: TGCGCCAGCAGCCAAGATCGAACAGGGTCCGGAACCCAGTACTTC. Protein product: CASSQDRTGSGTQYF.

The genes are TRBV29-1 and TRBJ2-2, with D tentatively TRBD2 (5 bases). CDR3 length: 13 amino acids. Germline V CDR1 and CDR2: SQVTM, ANQGSEA. The germline V and J ends were trimmed by 4 bases and 7 bases, with 13 bases remaining between them. CDR3 sequence: CSVASGRFGELFF. CDR3 nucleotide sequence: TGCAGCGTTGCCTCTGGGAGATTCGGGGAGCTGTTTTTT.

This clone has only a few counts. The chain has TRBV29-1 and TRBJ2-7; D possibly corresponds to TRBD1 (6 bases). The CDR3 extends over 14 amino acids. Deletions cut 6 bases from V and 1 base from J, with 16 bases between. Germline lookup yields CDR1 SQVTM and CDR2 ANQGSEA. The DNA for the CDR3 is TGCAGCGTCGGCGACAGGTCCCGTTCCTACGAGCAGTACTTC. Encoded protein: CSVGDRSRSYEQYF.

The gene calls are TRBV5-1 and TRBJ1-5; perhaps TRBD1 as D (6 bases). CDR3 length equals 16 residues. Germline lookup yields CDR1 SGHRS and CDR2 YFSETQ. V was clipped by 0 bases and J by 2 bases, with 12 bases between them. The CDR3: CASSLEGRGGNQPQHF. CDR3 sequence (DNA): TGCGCCAGCAGCTTGGAGGGCAGGGGAGGCAATCAGCCCCAGCATTTT.

The V gene is TRBV4-3, the J gene TRBJ2-5; D is unresolved. The V and J ends lost 2 bases and 2 bases respectively, with 6 bases between them. This CDR3 is built from 13 residues. Germline loops: CDR1 LGHNA, CDR2 YSLEER. The CDR3 loop is CASSQSSQETQYF. The CDR3 region has the DNA TGCGCCAGCAGCCAATCCTCACAAGAGACCCAGTACTTC.

The V and J genes are TRBV27 and TRBJ2-7; D not certain. V was pared by 5 bases and J by 1 base, with 9 bases between. This CDR3 spans 13 amino acids. Germline loops: CDR1 MNHEY, CDR2 SMNVEV (reference sequence). The CDR3 reads CASSLLKSYEQYF. The DNA for the CDR3 is TGTGCCAGCAGTCTACTAAAATCCTACGAGCAGTACTTC.

The J gene is TRBJ1-2, the V gene TRBV5-1, with D maybe TRBD1 (5 bases). CDR1 and CDR2 from the germline V gene are SGHRS and YFSETQ. CDR3 size: 14 residues. V lost 6 bases, J lost 0 bases, and 12 bases lay in between. CDR3 protein: CASTEQGPNYGYTF. CDR3 DNA: TGCGCCAGCACGGAGCAGGGCCCTAACTATGGCTACACCTTC.

This sequence joins TRBV30 and TRBJ1-2; 10 bases fit TRBD1. Germline V gene lookup returns CDR1 GTSNPN and CDR2 SVGIG (reference sequence). The CDR3 length is 13 residues. J was trimmed by 8 bases and V by 2 bases; bases with no gene match: 5. The CDR3 loop reads CAWSQGTGVGYTF. CDR3 sequence (DNA): TGTGCCTGGAGTCAAGGGACAGGGGTCGGCTACACCTTC.

The rearrangement uses TRBV5-6 and TRBJ2-7; D is possibly TRBD1 (6 bases). V was trimmed by 4 bases and J by 7 bases, leaving 12 bases between them. The germline V gene has CDR1 SGHDT and CDR2 YYEEEE. The CDR3 loop spans 12 amino acids. CDR3 bases: TGTGCCAGCAGCCCGCCAGGGGAGGAGCAGTACTTC. Its translation is CASSPPGEEQYF.

This clone was seen more than once but under ten times. The gene calls are TRBV7-2 and TRBJ1-1; a weak D match, TRBD1 (6 bases). Germline CDR1 reads SGHTA; CDR2 reads FQGNSA. The CDR3 has 16 amino acids. V lost 1 base, J lost 1 base, and 13 bases lay in between. The CDR3 sequence: CASSLGPTGRNTEAFF. CDR3 nucleotide sequence: TGTGCCAGCAGCTTAGGCCCGACAGGCCGGAACACTGAAGCTTTCTTT.

This clone was seen ten or more times. This chain uses TRBV6-5 with TRBJ2-3; D perhaps matches TRBD1 (6 bases). Trimming removed 8 bases from V and 4 bases from J, with 13 bases in between. Germline V gene lookup returns CDR1 MNHEY and CDR2 SVGAGI. The CDR3 totals 13 residues. The CDR3 nucleotides read TGTGCCAGCCGTACAGGGTGGCCAGATACGCAGTATTTT. This translates into CASRTGWPDTQYF.

This clone was seen only once. The V gene is TRBV4-3, the J gene TRBJ2-2; D not resolved. V gave up 0 bases and J gave up 7 bases, with 6 bases separating them. The CDR3 extends over 13 amino acids. Germline CDR1 reads LGHNA; CDR2 reads YSLEER. CDR3 region: CASSQDYSGELFF. In DNA form, the CDR3 reads TGCGCCAGCAGCCAAGATTACAGCGGGGAGCTGTTTTTT.

The chain employs TRBV29-1 and TRBJ2-5, with 7 bases lining up with TRBD2. V lost 1 base to trimming and J lost 5 bases; unmatched junction nucleotides: 4. The CDR3 runs 13 residues. CDR1 is SQVTM, CDR2 ANQGSEA, per germline. This chain's CDR3 is CSVEGTGRETQYF. CDR3 nucleotide sequence: TGCAGCGTTGAAGGAACCGGGAGGGAGACCCAGTACTTC.

The chain combines TRBV5-4 with TRBJ2-2; D is unclear. Germline-derived CDR1 and CDR2 are SGHNT and YYREEE (reference sequence). This CDR3 is built from 14 residues. The V end lost 1 base, the J end lost 4 bases, and 8 bases lay between the germline ends. The CDR3 sequence: CASSLTPGTGELFF. The DNA for the CDR3 is TGTGCCAGCAGCTTGACCCCGGGCACCGGGGAGCTGTTTTTT. The full variable domain, in which reference TRBV5-4 and TRBJ2-2 provide the parts outside the CDR3, is ETGVTQSPTHLIKTRGQQVTLRCSSQSGHNTVSWYQQALGQGPQFIFQYYREEENGRGNFPPRFSGLQFPNYSSELNVNALELDDSALYLCASSLTPGTGELFFGEGSRLTVL.

The gene calls are TRBV5-1 and TRBJ2-1, with 9 bases aligning to TRBD2. Germline V lookup: CDR1 SGHRS, CDR2 YFSETQ. Losses at the gene ends were 6 bases for V and 4 bases for J; bases not matched to a gene: 8. The CDR3 contains 15 residues. The CDR3 DNA reads TGCGCCAGCACGGGGATAGCGGGGGAATACAATGAGCAGTTCTTC. As protein: CASTGIAGEYNEQFF.

This clone was seen only a few times. The chain recombines TRBV9 with TRBJ2-7; 10 positions agree with TRBD2. The CDR3 loop spans 15 amino acids. J gave up 3 bases and V 2 bases, and 5 bases lay outside the gene matches. CDR1 is SGDLS, CDR2 YYNGEE, per germline. CDR3 nucleotide sequence: TGTGCCAGCAGCGTCGGGACTAGCGAACTCTACGAGCAGTACTTC. Protein product: CASSVGTSELYEQYF.

The chain recombines TRBV29-1 with TRBJ2-3; D call uncertain. CDR1 is SQVTM and CDR2 is ANQGSEA in the germline V gene. CDR3 size: 13 residues. Trimming removed 2 bases at V and 0 bases at J, with 6 bases between. The CDR3 reads CSVENTSTDTQYF. CDR3 sequence (DNA): TGCAGCGTTGAAAACACCAGCACAGATACGCAGTATTTT.

This clone occurred a few times. The V and J genes are TRBV27 and TRBJ2-3, with D possibly matching TRBD1 (6 bases). Germline CDR1 reads MNHEY; CDR2 reads SMNVEV (reference sequence). This CDR3 comprises 14 residues. Trimming took 6 bases from V and 5 from J, leaving 15 bases between them. The CDR3 spells CASRPQGLGDTQYF. The CDR3 DNA follows: TGTGCCAGCAGACCACAGGGCCTGGGAGATACGCAGTATTTT.

The V call is TRBV29-1, the J call TRBJ2-7; D gene ambiguous. The germline gives CDR1 SQVTM, CDR2 ANQGSEA. V lost 3 bases to trimming and J lost 7 bases, with 19 bases between them. CDR3 length: 14 residues. In DNA, the CDR3 is TGCAGCGTTGACGGGCCGGCGACGGGTAGGGAGCAGTACTTC. It specifies CSVDGPATGREQYF.

This chain connects TRBV15 to TRBJ1-5; 11 bases fit TRBD1. Trimming cost V 3 bases and J 9 bases; bases outside gene matches: 7. Germline V gives CDR1 LNHNV, CDR2 YYDKDF (reference sequence). The CDR3 extends over 15 amino acids. CDR3 bases: TGTGCCACCAGCAGGGACAGGGGGCCGGTCGGGCCCCAGCATTTT. This encodes CATSRDRGPVGPQHF.

This chain joins TRBV7-9 and TRBJ1-2, with TRBD1 identical over 7 bases. The J segment lost 6 bases and the V segment lost 3 bases, leaving 4 bases of the junction unmatched. The CDR3 is 13 residues long. CDR1 SEHNR and CDR2 FQNEAQ come from the germline V gene (reference sequence). The CDR3 loop is CASSLTGNDGYTF. The CDR3 DNA sequence: TGTGCCAGCAGCTTGACAGGGAACGATGGCTACACCTTC.

J is TRBJ2-1 and V is TRBV5-1; D unclear. The CDR3 runs to 15 residues. Between the trimmed V and J ends, which lost 2 bases and 8 bases, there was a span of 17 bases. The germline CDR1 and CDR2 sequences are SGHRS and YFSETQ. CDR3 sequence reads: CASSLVHTPHDEQFF. In DNA, the CDR3 is TGCGCCAGCAGCTTAGTCCATACCCCACACGATGAGCAGTTCTTC.

CDR3 in amino acids: CASSLVASAYEQYF. The CDR3 coding sequence is TGTGCCAGCAGCTTAGTGGCATCAGCCTACGAGCAGTACTTC. This chain uses TRBV7-2 with TRBJ2-7; D gene ambiguous. V dropped 1 base and J dropped 2 bases, with 9 bases sitting between them. This CDR3 has 14 amino acids. The V gene's germline CDR1 is SGHTA and CDR2 FQGNSA.

The rearrangement joins TRBV30 to TRBJ2-3; D possibly corresponds to TRBD2 (6 bases). The CDR3 contains 15 residues. Trimming took 4 bases from V and 0 from J, leaving 14 bases between them. Looked up from germline, CDR1 is GTSNPN and CDR2 is SVGIG (reference sequence). The chain's CDR3 is CAWNGVAVSTDTQYF. DNA of the CDR3: TGTGCCTGGAACGGGGTAGCGGTTAGCACAGATACGCAGTATTTT. The complete variable domain, with remaining parts taken from reference TRBV30 and TRBJ2-3, reads SQTIHQWPATLVQPVGSPLSLECTVEGTSNPNLYWYRQAAGRGLQLLFYSVGIGQISSEVPQNLSASRPQDRQFILSSKKLLLSDSGFYLCAWNGVAVSTDTQYFGPGTRLTVL.

As concerns this clone: This CDR3 is also generated by other DNA sequences in the sample. The V and J genes are TRBV7-2 and TRBJ2-3; D gene uncertain. V lost 0 bases to trimming and J lost 6 bases, with 1 base between them. The V gene's germline CDR1 is SGHTA and CDR2 FQGNSA. The CDR3 runs to 11 residues. The CDR3 sequence is CASSLADTQYF. The CDR3 region has the DNA TGTGCCAGCAGCTTAGCCGATACGCAGTATTTT.

This clone appeared a few times. This sequence joins TRBV5-1 and TRBJ2-5, with 8 bases identical to TRBD1. V dropped 4 bases and J dropped 13; count of bases not matched to a gene: 24. The germline V gene has CDR1 SGHRS and CDR2 YFSETQ. The length of the CDR3 is 17 residues. For the CDR3, the DNA is TGCGCCAGCAGCGCGAAGGGCGCCGGGACAGGCGGGACCGTCTCGTACTTC. Translating it yields CASSAKGAGTGGTVSYF. The full variable domain, in which reference TRBV5-1 and TRBJ2-5 provide the parts outside the CDR3, is KAGVTQTPRYLIKTRGQQVTLSCSPISGHRSVSWYQQTPGQGLQFLFEYFSETQRNKGNFPGRFSGRQFSNSRSEMNVSTLELGDSALYLCASSAKGAGTGGTVSYFGPGTRLLVL.

This clone came up a few times. The chain carries TRBV7-2 and TRBJ1-5, with 7 bases that match TRBD1. This CDR3 is built from 15 residues. V lost 3 bases and J lost 2; bases outside the gene matches: 4. CDR1 and CDR2 (germline): SGHTA, FQGNSA. CDR3 in amino acids: CASSFGQVRNQPQHF. CDR3 in DNA: TGTGCCAGCAGCTTTGGACAGGTCCGCAATCAGCCCCAGCATTTT. Complete variable domain (other parts from reference TRBV7-2 and TRBJ1-5): GAGVSQSPSNKVTEKGKDVELRCDPISGHTALYWYRQSLGQGLEFLIYFQGNSAPDKSGLPSDRFSAERTGGSVSTLTIQRTQQEDSAVYLCASSFGQVRNQPQHFGDGTRLSIL.

This clone was observed a single time. This rearrangement joins TRBV19 to TRBJ2-6; D might be TRBD1 (5 bases). The CDR3 has 16 amino acids. The germline V gene has CDR1 LNHDA and CDR2 SQIVND (reference sequence). Trimming left V 5 bases short and J 0 bases short, with 11 bases between. The CDR3: CASSAHRTSGANVLTF. CDR3 DNA sequence: TGTGCCAGTAGTGCCCACAGGACCTCTGGGGCCAACGTCCTGACTTTC.

The chain recombines TRBV25-1 with TRBJ2-2, with 8 positions matching TRBD1. The CDR3 is made up of 16 amino acids. The germline CDR1 and CDR2 sequences are MGHDK and SYGVNS. Trimming cost V 1 base and J 4 bases; bases outside gene matches: 5. The CDR3 here is CASSESGTGGTGELFF. CDR3 in DNA: TGTGCCAGCAGTGAATCGGGCACAGGGGGCACCGGGGAGCTGTTTTTT.

The gene calls are TRBV10-3 and TRBJ2-5; 7 bases agree with TRBD2. CDR1 and CDR2 (germline): ENHRY, SYGVKD. This CDR3 has 12 residues. Trimming cost V 10 bases and J 5 bases; bases outside gene matches: 7. The CDR3 nucleotides are TGTGCCACCACCGGGGGGAGGGAGACCCAGTACTTC. This translates into CATTGGRETQYF.